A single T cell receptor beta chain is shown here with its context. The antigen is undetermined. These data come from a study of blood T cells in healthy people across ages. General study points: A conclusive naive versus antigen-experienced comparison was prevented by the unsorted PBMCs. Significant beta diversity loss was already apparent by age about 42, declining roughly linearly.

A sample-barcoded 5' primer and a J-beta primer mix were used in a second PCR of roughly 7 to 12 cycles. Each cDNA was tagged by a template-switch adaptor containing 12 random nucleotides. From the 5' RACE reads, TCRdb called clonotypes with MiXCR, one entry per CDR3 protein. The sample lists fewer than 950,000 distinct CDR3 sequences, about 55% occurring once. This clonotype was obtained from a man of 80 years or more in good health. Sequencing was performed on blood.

In DNA form, the CDR3 reads TGCGCCAGCAGCTTGGGCCTAGCGGGCCCTGAGGTTGAGCAGTTCTTC. This encodes CASSLGLAGPEVEQFF. The chain combines TRBV5-1 with TRBJ2-1; 8 bases map to TRBD2. CDR3 length: 16 residues. Looked up from germline, CDR1 is SGHRS and CDR2 is YFSETQ. V shed 0 bases and J 9 bases; nucleotides not matched to a gene: 11.